A selection of T cell receptor beta chains follows, all from one sample in a study of CD8+ T cells in alopecia areata. TCRdb's table, derived via immunoSEQ multiplex PCR, lists solely in-frame clones and lacks some. The sample carries under 350,000 clones, more than 45% recorded once. Sample: CD4+ T cells sorted from blood, taken at week 24, from a patient treated with tofacitinib. The receptors were sampled from a human donor with alopecia areata. The CDR3 runs from the conserved cysteine through the conserved F or W. A D gene is named only where the DNA matches it firmly. Clone size is stated in some rows and not others, as once, few, many or a class when expanded.

TRBV10-3	few	TRBJ2-1	TRBD2	TGTGCCATCAGTGAGTCTAAGAGCGGGAGCTCCTACAATGAGCAGTTCTTC	CAISESKSGSSYNEQFF
TRBV9	NA	TRBJ2-3	NA	TGTGCCAGCAGCGTAGCTCCAGGGCAAGGGGGTCGGGGTACGCAGTATTTT	CASSVAPGQGGRGTQYF
TRBV5-4	NA	TRBJ2-7	NA	TGTGCCAGCAGCTTGAAAGGAGTTGGCGAGCAGTACTTC	CASSLKGVGEQYF
TRBV25-1	NA	TRBJ2-1	NA	TGTGCCAGCAGTGAAAGGGCCCAAAACAATGAGCAGTTCTTC	CASSERAQNNEQFF
TRBV7-9	NA	TRBJ2-5	TRBD1	TGTGCCAGCAGCCCCGGACAGGGGATACCTCAAGAGACCCAGTACTTC	CASSPGQGIPQETQYF
TRBV10-3	NA	TRBJ1-5	NA	TGTGCCATCAGTACAGGGTTGGATCAGCCCCAGCATTTT	CAISTGLDQPQHF
TRBV4-1	few	TRBJ1-5	NA	TGCGCCAGCAGCCAAGATCGGTACAATCAGCCCCAGCATTTT	CASSQDRYNQPQHF
TRBV7-9	NA	TRBJ1-5	NA	TGTGCCAGCAGCTTAGGGTCGGCCAATCAGCCCCAGCATTTT	CASSLGSANQPQHF
TRBV25-1	NA	TRBJ1-1	NA	TGCGCCAGCAGGCCCCGGGAGACCACTGAAGCTTTCTTT	CASRPRETTEAFF
TRBV30	NA	TRBJ2-1	TRBD2	TGTGCCTGGTATAGCGGGGGGGCCGTCGAGCAGTTCTTC	CAWYSGGAVEQFF
TRBV5-1	NA	TRBJ2-1	TRBD1	TGCGCCAGCAGCTTGGCCGGGACAGAAAGCAATGAGCAGTTCTTC	CASSLAGTESNEQFF
TRBV2	NA	TRBJ2-3	NA	TGTGCCAGCAGTGAAGCGCTCAGGACAGATACGCAGTATTTT	CASSEALRTDTQYF
TRBV5-1	NA	TRBJ2-1	NA	TGCGCCAGCAGCCCCCTTGGGGGGGGCCGTCGGAATGAGCAGTTCTTC	CASSPLGGGRRNEQFF
TRBV7-9	NA	TRBJ2-3	NA	TGTGCCAGCAGCTCGGACGGGGGTCCGGATACGCAGTATTTT	CASSSDGGPDTQYF
TRBV15	few	TRBJ2-5	NA	TGTGCCACCAGCAGATCCACAGGGTCGGAAGAGACCCAGTACTTC	CATSRSTGSEETQYF
TRBV30	NA	TRBJ1-4	NA	TGTGCCTGGAGTGTCGGGGCAGGGGAAAATGAAAAACTGTTTTTT	CAWSVGAGENEKLFF
TRBV5-1	NA	TRBJ1-2	NA	TGCGCCAGCAGCTTGGAGGACGGCAGGGGTGGCTACACCTTC	CASSLEDGRGGYTF
TRBV4-3	NA	TRBJ2-1	NA	TGCGCCAGCAGCCAAGTCTTAGGGGGGGCCATCAATGAGCAGTTCTTC	CASSQVLGGAINEQFF
TRBV7-9	NA	TRBJ2-3	NA	TGTGCCAGCAGCTACGCCCGGACAGCCTACACAGATACGCAGTATTTT	CASSYARTAYTDTQYF
TRBV30	NA	TRBJ2-3	NA	TGTGCCTGGAAAGGTGGGGGGGATACGCAGTATTTT	CAWKGGGDTQYF
TRBV5-6	NA	TRBJ2-5	NA	TGTGCCAGCAGCGGAGTCACAGAGACCCAGTACTTC	CASSGVTETQYF
TRBV5-1	NA	TRBJ2-1	NA	TGCGCCAGCAGCTTGGCGGCAGCCAACAATGAGCAGTTCTTC	CASSLAAANNEQFF
TRBV4-3	NA	TRBJ1-2	NA	TGCGCCAGCAGCCAAGAAGGGTGGTACACCTTC	CASSQEGWYTF
TRBV29-1	few	TRBJ1-2	TRBD1	TGCAGCTACACGAGGGGGCCCCCTAACTATGGCTACACCTTC	CSYTRGPPNYGYTF
TRBV28	few	TRBJ2-7	NA	TGTGCCAGCAGTTTATTTGGACAGACCTACGAGCAGTACTTC	CASSLFGQTYEQYF
TRBV25-1	NA	TRBJ2-3	TRBD2	TGTGCCAGCTCCCCCTCAGCGGGGGGAGTAACAGATACGCAGTATTTT	CASSPSAGGVTDTQYF
TRBV30	NA	TRBJ1-6	TRBD1	TGTGCCTGGAGGCCAGGGGGTTATAATTCACCCCTCCACTTT	CAWRPGGYNSPLHF
TRBV4-3	NA	TRBJ1-1	NA	TGCGCCAGCAGCCAAGATCCGATTCCGAACACTGAAGCTTTCTTT	CASSQDPIPNTEAFF
TRBV30	NA	TRBJ1-2	NA	TGTGCCTGGAGTGTACAATTGGGCTCTGGCTACACCTTC	CAWSVQLGSGYTF
TRBV6-5	NA	TRBJ1-2	TRBD1	TGTGCCAGCAGTCTAGCGACAGGGAATGGCTACACCTTC	CASSLATGNGYTF
TRBV29-1	NA	TRBJ1-1	NA	TGCAGCGTTAGGCCGTTTCAGGGTACCGCTGAAGCTTTCTTT	CSVRPFQGTAEAFF
TRBV30	many	TRBJ1-2	NA	TGTGCCTGGAGTAACTATGGCTACACCTTC	CAWSNYGYTF
TRBV30	NA	TRBJ2-6	NA	TGTGCCTGGAGCCAGTCTTATGCTGGGGCCAACGTCCTGACTTTC	CAWSQSYAGANVLTF
TRBV12-5	NA	TRBJ1-2	NA	TGTGCTAGTGGTCTGGGCCTAGCCTATGGCTACACCTTC	CASGLGLAYGYTF
TRBV5-4	few	TRBJ2-5	NA	TGTGCCAGCAGCTTTGGACCCCCGGAGACCCAGTACTTC	CASSFGPPETQYF
TRBV5-4	few	TRBJ1-3	NA	TGTGCCAGCAGTCACGCGGGTTATGGAAACACCATATATTTT	CASSHAGYGNTIYF
TRBV7-2	once	TRBJ1-5	NA	TGTGCCAGCAGCTTAGCAGGGCACAATCAGCCCCAGCATTTT	CASSLAGHNQPQHF
TRBV30	once	TRBJ2-3	NA	TGTGCCTGGAGTGGTACAGGCAAAGATACGCAGTATTTT	CAWSGTGKDTQYF
TRBV5-4	NA	TRBJ2-5	NA	TGTGCCAGCAGCTTGTACCAAGAGACCCAGTACTTC	CASSLYQETQYF
TRBV30	few	TRBJ2-7	NA	TGTGCCTGGAATCGGAGGACTACGGCACCCTACGAGCAGTACTTC	CAWNRRTTAPYEQYF
TRBV10-3	few	TRBJ2-7	TRBD1	TGTGCCATCGGGGTGGCCAGGGGGATTTACTACGAGCAGTACTTC	CAIGVARGIYYEQYF
TRBV12-5	NA	TRBJ1-2	NA	TGTGCTAGTGGTCTCTATGGCTACACCTTC	CASGLYGYTF
TRBV6-6	few	TRBJ1-2	TRBD1	TGTGCCAGCAGTTATCGAACAGGGGGCGCGAATGGCTACACCTTC	CASSYRTGGANGYTF
TRBV5-6	NA	TRBJ2-7	NA	TGTGCCAGCATCCGGTACAGAGGGATCTCCTACGAGCAGTACTTC	CASIRYRGISYEQYF
TRBV2	NA	TRBJ1-1	NA	TGTGCCAGCAAGGCCAACACTGAAGCTTTCTTT	CASKANTEAFF
TRBV7-9	NA	TRBJ1-5	NA	TGTGCCAGCAGCTTAGGTGGAAGGTGGGGCAATCAGCCCCAGCATTTT	CASSLGGRWGNQPQHF
TRBV7-2	NA	TRBJ1-1	NA	TGTGCCAGCAGCTTAGGAAGGCAGAACACTGAAGCTTTCTTT	CASSLGRQNTEAFF
TRBV29-1	few	TRBJ1-1	TRBD1	TGCAGCGTTGTGACAGGGCTGAACACTGAAGCTTTCTTT	CSVVTGLNTEAFF
TRBV4-1	once	TRBJ1-6	NA	TGCGCCAGCAGCCGCAGGGGTAATTCACCCCTCCACTTT	CASSRRGNSPLHF
TRBV6-5	NA	TRBJ2-1	NA	TGTGCCAGCAGTACTGGACTCCGTAACAATGAGCAGTTCTTC	CASSTGLRNNEQFF